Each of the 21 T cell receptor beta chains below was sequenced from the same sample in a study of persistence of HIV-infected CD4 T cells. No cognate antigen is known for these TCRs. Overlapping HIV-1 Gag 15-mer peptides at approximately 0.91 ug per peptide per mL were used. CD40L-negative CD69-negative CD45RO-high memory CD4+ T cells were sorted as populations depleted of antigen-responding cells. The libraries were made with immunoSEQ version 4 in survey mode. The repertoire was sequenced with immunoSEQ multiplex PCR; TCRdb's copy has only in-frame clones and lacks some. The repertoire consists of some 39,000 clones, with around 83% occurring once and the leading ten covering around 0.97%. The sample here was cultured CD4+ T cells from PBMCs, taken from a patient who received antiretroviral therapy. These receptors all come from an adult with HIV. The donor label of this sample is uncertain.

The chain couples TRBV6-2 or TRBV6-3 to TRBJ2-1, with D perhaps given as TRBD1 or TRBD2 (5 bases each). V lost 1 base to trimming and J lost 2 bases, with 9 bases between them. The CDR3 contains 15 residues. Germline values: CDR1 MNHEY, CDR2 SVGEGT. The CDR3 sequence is CASSYLGDPYNEQFF. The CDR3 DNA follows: TGTGCCAGCAGTTACTTGGGGGATCCCTACAATGAGCAGTTCTTC.

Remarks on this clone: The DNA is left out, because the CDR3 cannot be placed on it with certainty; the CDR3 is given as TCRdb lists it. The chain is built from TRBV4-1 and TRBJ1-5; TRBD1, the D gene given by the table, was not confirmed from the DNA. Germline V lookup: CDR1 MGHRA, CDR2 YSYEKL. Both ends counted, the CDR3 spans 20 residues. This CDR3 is CASSQYFGTGGSHSNQPQHF.

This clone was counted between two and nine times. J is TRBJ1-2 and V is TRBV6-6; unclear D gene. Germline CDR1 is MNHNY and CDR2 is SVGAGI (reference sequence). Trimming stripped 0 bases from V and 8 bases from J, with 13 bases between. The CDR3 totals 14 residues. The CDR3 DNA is TGTGCCAGCAGTTACTCGCGAGGGAGAGGGGGCTACACCTTC. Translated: CASSYSRGRGGYTF.

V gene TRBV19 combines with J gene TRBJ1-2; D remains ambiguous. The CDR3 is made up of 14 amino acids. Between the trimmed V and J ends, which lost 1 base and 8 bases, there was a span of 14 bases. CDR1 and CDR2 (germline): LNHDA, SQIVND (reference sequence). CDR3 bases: TGTGCCAGTAGTATAGGGTGGACTGACCTGGGCTACACCTTC. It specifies CASSIGWTDLGYTF.

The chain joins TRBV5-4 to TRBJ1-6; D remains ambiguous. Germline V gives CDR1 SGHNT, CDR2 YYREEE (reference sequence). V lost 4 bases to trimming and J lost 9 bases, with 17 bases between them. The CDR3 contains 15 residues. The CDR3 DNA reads TGTGCCAGCAGCCACTCGCGGGTATCGGGTTCACCCCTCCACTTT. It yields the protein CASSHSRVSGSPLHF.

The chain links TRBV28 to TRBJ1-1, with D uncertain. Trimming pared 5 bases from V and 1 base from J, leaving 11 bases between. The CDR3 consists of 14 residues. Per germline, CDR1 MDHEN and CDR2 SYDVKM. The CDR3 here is CASSVLARNTEAFF. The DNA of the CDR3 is TGTGCCAGCAGTGTGCTTGCCAGGAACACTGAAGCTTTCTTT.

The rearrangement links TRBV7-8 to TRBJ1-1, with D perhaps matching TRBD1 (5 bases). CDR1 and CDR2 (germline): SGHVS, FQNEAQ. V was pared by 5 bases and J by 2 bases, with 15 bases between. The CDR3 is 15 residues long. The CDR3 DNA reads TGTGCCAGCAGCCCGAGAGACAGATCTAACACTGAAGCTTTCTTT. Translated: CASSPRDRSNTEAFF. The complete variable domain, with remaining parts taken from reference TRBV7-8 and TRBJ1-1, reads GAGVSQSPRYKVAKRGQDVALRCDPISGHVSLFWYQQALGQGPEFLTYFQNEAQLDKSGLPSDRFFAERPEGSVSTLKIQRTQQEDSAVYLCASSPRDRSNTEAFFGQGTRLTVV.

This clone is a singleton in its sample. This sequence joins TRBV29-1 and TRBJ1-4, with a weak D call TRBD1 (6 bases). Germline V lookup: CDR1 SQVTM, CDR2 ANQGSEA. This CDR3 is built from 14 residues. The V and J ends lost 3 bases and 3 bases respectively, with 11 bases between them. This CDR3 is CSVDEGEPNEKLFF. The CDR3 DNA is TGCAGCGTTGACGAGGGGGAGCCTAATGAAAAACTGTTTTTT. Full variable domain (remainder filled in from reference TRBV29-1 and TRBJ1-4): SAVISQKPSRDICQRGTSLTIQCQVDSQVTMMFWYRQQPGQSLTLIATANQGSEATYESGFVIDKFPISRPNLTFSTLTVSNMSPEDSSIYLCSVDEGEPNEKLFFGSGTQLSVL.

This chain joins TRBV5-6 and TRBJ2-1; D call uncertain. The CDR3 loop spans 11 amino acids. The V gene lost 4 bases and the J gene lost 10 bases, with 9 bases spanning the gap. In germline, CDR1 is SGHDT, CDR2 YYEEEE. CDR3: CASSRGQEQFF. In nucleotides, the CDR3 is TGTGCCAGCAGCAGAGGTCAGGAGCAGTTCTTC.

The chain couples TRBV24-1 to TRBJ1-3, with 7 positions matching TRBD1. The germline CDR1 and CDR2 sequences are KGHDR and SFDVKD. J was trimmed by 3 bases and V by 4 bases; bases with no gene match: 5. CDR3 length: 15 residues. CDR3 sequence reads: CATSDGGTDGNTIYF. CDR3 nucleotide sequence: TGTGCCACCAGTGACGGCGGGACAGATGGAAACACCATATATTTT.

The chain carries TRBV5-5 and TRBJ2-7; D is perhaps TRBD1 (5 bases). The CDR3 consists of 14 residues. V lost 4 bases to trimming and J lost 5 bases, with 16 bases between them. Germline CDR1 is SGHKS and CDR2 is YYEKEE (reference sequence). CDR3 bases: TGTGCCAGCAGCCATCACAGGAAAGGCAACGAGCAGTACTTC. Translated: CASSHHRKGNEQYF.

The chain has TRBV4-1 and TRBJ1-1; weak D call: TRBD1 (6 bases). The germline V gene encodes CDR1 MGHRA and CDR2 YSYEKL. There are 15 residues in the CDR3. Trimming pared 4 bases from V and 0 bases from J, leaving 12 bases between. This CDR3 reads CASSRRDKMNTEAFF. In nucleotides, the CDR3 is TGCGCCAGCAGCCGTCGGGACAAAATGAACACTGAAGCTTTCTTT.

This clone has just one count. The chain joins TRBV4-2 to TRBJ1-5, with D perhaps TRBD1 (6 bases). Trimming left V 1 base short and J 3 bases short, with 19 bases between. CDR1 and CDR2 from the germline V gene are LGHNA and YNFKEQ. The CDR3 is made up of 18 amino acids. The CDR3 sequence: CASSQVMDSDFDNQPQHF. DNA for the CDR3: TGTGCCAGCAGCCAAGTCATGGACAGTGACTTTGACAATCAGCCCCAGCATTTT.

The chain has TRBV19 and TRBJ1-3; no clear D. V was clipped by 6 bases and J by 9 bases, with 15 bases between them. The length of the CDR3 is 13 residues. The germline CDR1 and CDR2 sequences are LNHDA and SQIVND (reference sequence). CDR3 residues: CASSPSPGGTIYF. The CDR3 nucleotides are TGTGCCAGTAGCCCCAGCCCTGGCGGCACCATATATTTT. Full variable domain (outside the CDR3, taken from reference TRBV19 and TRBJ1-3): DGGITQSPKYLFRKEGQNVTLSCEQNLNHDAMYWYRQDPGQGLRLIYYSQIVNDFQKGDIAEGYSVSREKKESFPLTVTSAQKNPTAFYLCASSPSPGGTIYFGEGSWLTVV.

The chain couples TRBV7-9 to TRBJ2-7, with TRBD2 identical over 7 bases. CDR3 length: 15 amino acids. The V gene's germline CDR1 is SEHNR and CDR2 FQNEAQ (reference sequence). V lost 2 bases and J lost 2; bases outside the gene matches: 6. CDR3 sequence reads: CASSLWGGLAYEQYF. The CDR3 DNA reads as TGTGCCAGCAGCTTATGGGGGGGACTGGCCTACGAGCAGTACTTC.

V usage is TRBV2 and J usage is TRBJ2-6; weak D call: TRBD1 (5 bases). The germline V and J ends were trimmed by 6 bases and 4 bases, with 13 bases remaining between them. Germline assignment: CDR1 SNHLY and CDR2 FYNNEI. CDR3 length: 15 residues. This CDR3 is CASRLTPGGANVLTF. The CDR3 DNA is TGTGCCAGCAGACTTACACCAGGGGGGGCCAACGTCCTGACTTTC.

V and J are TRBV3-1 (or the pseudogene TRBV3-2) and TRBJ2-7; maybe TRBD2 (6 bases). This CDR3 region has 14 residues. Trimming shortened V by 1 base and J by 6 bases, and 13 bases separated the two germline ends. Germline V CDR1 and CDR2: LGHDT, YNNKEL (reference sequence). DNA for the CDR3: TGTGCCAGCAGCCAAGGGGCCGGGACTTCCGAGCAGTACGTC. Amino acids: CASSQGAGTSEQYV.

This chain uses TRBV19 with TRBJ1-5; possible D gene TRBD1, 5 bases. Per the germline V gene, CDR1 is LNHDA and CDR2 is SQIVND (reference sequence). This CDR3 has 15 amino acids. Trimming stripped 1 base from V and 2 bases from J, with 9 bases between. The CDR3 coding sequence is TGTGCCAGTAGTATAGTCAGGGAAGGCAATCAGCCCCAGCATTTT. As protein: CASSIVREGNQPQHF.

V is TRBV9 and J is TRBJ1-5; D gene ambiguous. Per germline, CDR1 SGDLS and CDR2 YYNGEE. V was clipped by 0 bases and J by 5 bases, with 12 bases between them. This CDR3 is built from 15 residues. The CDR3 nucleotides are TGTGCCAGCAGCGTAGGAATAGGAAAGGATCAGCCCCAGCATTTT. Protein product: CASSVGIGKDQPQHF.

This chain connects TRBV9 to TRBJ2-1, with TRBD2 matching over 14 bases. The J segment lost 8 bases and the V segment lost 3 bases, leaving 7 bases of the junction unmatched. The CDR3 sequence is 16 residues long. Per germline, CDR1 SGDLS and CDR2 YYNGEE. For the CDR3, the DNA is TGTGCCAGCAGCGCGCGGACTAGCGGGGGGCAGGATGAGCAGTTCTTC. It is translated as CASSARTSGGQDEQFF. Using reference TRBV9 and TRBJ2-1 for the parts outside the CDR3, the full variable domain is DSGVTQTPKHLITATGQRVTLRCSPRSGDLSVYWYQQSLDQGLQFLIQYYNGEERAKGNILERFSAQQFPDLHSELNLSSLELGDSALYFCASSARTSGGQDEQFFGPGTRLTVL.

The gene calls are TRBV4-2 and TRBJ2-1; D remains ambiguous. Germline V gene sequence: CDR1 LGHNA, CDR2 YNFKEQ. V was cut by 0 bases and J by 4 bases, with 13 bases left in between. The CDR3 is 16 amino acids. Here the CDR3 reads CASSQDPRPEYNEQFF. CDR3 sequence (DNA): TGTGCCAGCAGCCAAGATCCCCGGCCAGAATACAATGAGCAGTTCTTC.